These T cell receptor beta chains were read from a single sample in a study of cytomegalovirus exposure and HLA in healthy donors. Sequencing was performed with immunoSEQ multiplex PCR; in TCRdb, only in-frame clones are kept and a portion is missing. The sample carries about 170,000 clones, about 85% recorded once. What was sequenced was PBMCs. These receptors came from a woman aged 45-59 years in good health and CMV-seropositive. CDR3s include the opening cysteine and the closing phenylalanine or tryptophan. The order of the fields is clone size, D gene, J gene, V gene, CDR3 protein, CDR3 DNA. A D gene is named only where the DNA matches it firmly. Rows may omit the clone size; those that give it use once, few, many or a size class.

NA	TRBD1	TRBJ2-6	TRBV7-2	CASSLTGEAGANVLTF	TGTGCCAGCAGCTTGACAGGGGAGGCTGGGGCCAACGTCCTGACTTTC
NA	NA	TRBJ2-1	TRBV5-1	CASSLWDDRSEGEQFF	TGCGCCAGCAGCTTGTGGGACGATCGTTCGGAGGGTGAGCAGTTCTTC
NA	TRBD2	TRBJ2-1	TRBV19	CASSTSGYNEQFF	TGTGCCAGTAGTACTAGCGGGTACAATGAGCAGTTCTTC
NA	NA	TRBJ1-5	TRBV28	CASSWGRGNQPQHF	TGTGCCAGCAGTTGGGGGCGCGGCAATCAGCCCCAGCATTTT
NA	TRBD1	TRBJ1-1	TRBV2	CASNYRGSTEAFF	TGTGCCAGTAACTACAGGGGAAGCACTGAAGCTTTCTTT
NA	NA	TRBJ2-7	TRBV29-1	CSVGEPYEQYF	TGCAGCGTCGGGGAGCCCTACGAGCAGTACTTC
NA	TRBD2	TRBJ2-3	TRBV7-2	CASSPVGGTSDTQYF	TGTGCCAGCAGCCCAGTGGGGGGGACCTCAGATACGCAGTATTTT
NA	TRBD1	TRBJ1-5	TRBV28	CASTFGTGYNQPQHF	TGTGCCAGCACCTTTGGGACAGGGTACAATCAGCCCCAGCATTTT
few	TRBD1	TRBJ2-1	TRBV28	CASSARTGELNNEQFF	TGTGCCAGCAGTGCACGGACAGGAGAACTTAACAATGAGCAGTTCTTC
NA	TRBD1	TRBJ1-2	TRBV28	CASSPGRQGIF	TGTGCCAGCAGTCCGGGCCGACAGGGAATCTTC
NA	TRBD1	TRBJ2-7	TRBV5-5	CASSLPPGTVYF	TGTGCCAGCAGCTTGCCGCCCGGGACAGTGTACTTC
once	TRBD1	TRBJ2-5	TRBV7-2	CASSQGGTGEETQYF	TGTGCCAGCAGCCAAGGGGGGACAGGGGAAGAGACCCAGTACTTC
few	NA	TRBJ1-5	TRBV5-8	CASSLSTFLSGQPQHF	TGTGCCAGCAGCTTGTCTACCTTCCTATCCGGTCAGCCCCAGCATTTT
once	TRBD2	TRBJ2-1	TRBV11-1	CASSLDWGGSYNEQFF	TGTGCCAGCAGCTTAGACTGGGGGGGGTCCTACAATGAGCAGTTCTTC
NA	TRBD2	TRBJ2-7	TRBV28	CASSFFPGGSYEQYF	TGTGCCAGCAGTTTTTTTCCGGGGGGGAGCTACGAGCAGTACTTC